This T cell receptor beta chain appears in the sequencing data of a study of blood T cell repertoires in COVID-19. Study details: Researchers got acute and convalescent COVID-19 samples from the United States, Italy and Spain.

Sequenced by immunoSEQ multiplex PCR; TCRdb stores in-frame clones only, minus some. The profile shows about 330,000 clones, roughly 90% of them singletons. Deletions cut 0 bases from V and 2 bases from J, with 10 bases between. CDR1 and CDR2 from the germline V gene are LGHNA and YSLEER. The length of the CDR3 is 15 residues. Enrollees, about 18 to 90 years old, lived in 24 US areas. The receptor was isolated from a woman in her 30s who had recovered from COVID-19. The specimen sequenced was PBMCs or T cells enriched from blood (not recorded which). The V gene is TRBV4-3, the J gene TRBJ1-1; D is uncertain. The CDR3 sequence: CASSQDPGKNTEAFF. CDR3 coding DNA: TGCGCCAGCAGCCAAGATCCGGGGAAAAACACTGAAGCTTTCTTT.